This T cell receptor (beta chain) was sequenced in a study of technical replicates of blood from several donors. Germline CDR1 reads MNHNY; CDR2 reads SVGAGI (reference sequence). The CDR3 consists of 15 residues. Trimming cost V 2 bases and J 5 bases, with 15 bases left between them. Only in-frame clones appear in the TCRdb table, and some are missing; sequencing was by immunoSEQ multiplex PCR. Of approximately 99,000 clones in the sample, 95% were seen once. This clone was recorded once. The clonotype comes from a human donor in good health. The V call is TRBV6-6, the J call TRBJ1-1; D possibly corresponds to TRBD1 (6 bases). The source material was T cells isolated from PBMCs. The CDR3 is CASSYAGGQGTEAFF. CDR3 bases: TGTGCCAGCAGTTACGCGGGGGGGCAAGGTACTGAAGCTTTCTTT.